This entry lists 9 T cell receptor beta chains sequenced from one sample in a study of cytomegalovirus exposure and HLA in healthy donors. PCR used 60 Vbeta primers and 13 Jbeta primers. Profiled with immunoSEQ multiplex PCR; TCRdb holds only in-frame clones, not every one. The sample table includes around 25,000 clones. The sequencing sample was made of PBMCs. These TCRs come from a male donor in good health and CMV-seropositive.

The V call is TRBV9, the J call TRBJ2-1; 12 bases map to TRBD2. This CDR3 contains 16 residues. The J segment lost 4 bases and the V segment lost 2 bases, leaving 4 bases of the junction unmatched. Looked up from germline, CDR1 is SGDLS and CDR2 is YYNGEE. CDR3 amino acids: CASSVGLAGGYNEQFF. In DNA form, the CDR3 reads TGTGCCAGCAGCGTCGGGCTAGCGGGAGGGTACAATGAGCAGTTCTTC.

The chain joins TRBV7-9 to TRBJ2-1; maybe TRBD2 (6 bases). The V and J ends lost 5 bases and 0 bases respectively, with 11 bases between them. Germline-derived CDR1 and CDR2 are SEHNR and FQNEAQ (reference sequence). The CDR3 has 15 amino acids. Here the CDR3 DNA reads TGTGCCAGCAGCCAGGTAGCGGACTCCTACAATGAGCAGTTCTTC. Translating gives CASSQVADSYNEQFF.

The genes are TRBV27 and TRBJ1-5; no firm D call. Germline V CDR1 and CDR2: MNHEY, SMNVEV (reference sequence). V shed 3 bases and J shed 7 bases, with 7 bases lying between them. The CDR3 covers 12 residues. In nucleotides, the CDR3 is TGTGCCAGCAGTTTTCGGGGACAGCCCCAGCATTTT. Residues: CASSFRGQPQHF.

This chain links TRBV6-5 with TRBJ1-3, with TRBD1 as a possible D gene (6 bases). Trimming removed 6 bases at V and 2 bases at J, with 14 bases between. The CDR3 covers 15 residues. Germline V lookup: CDR1 MNHEY, CDR2 SVGAGI. This CDR3 reads CASSRQQGAGNTIYF. The DNA of the CDR3 is TGTGCCAGCAGCAGGCAACAGGGCGCTGGAAACACCATATATTTT.

J is TRBJ1-5 and V is TRBV28; D is uncertain. The CDR3 runs to 14 residues. V lost 4 bases and J 0 bases, leaving 7 bases between the germline ends. Germline V gives CDR1 MDHEN, CDR2 SYDVKM. The CDR3 sequence: CASSWSNSNQPQHF. CDR3 DNA: TGTGCCAGCAGTTGGAGTAATAGCAATCAGCCCCAGCATTTT.

The chain uses TRBV5-1 and TRBJ2-1, with a possible D match to TRBD1 (5 bases). The germline gives CDR1 SGHRS, CDR2 YFSETQ. Trimming stripped 5 bases from V and 6 bases from J, with 12 bases between. The CDR3 contains 13 residues. The CDR3 spells CASRMTAVNEQFF. The CDR3 DNA is TGCGCCAGCAGAATGACAGCAGTCAATGAGCAGTTCTTC.

J is TRBJ1-2 and V is TRBV6-1, with TRBD1 matching 7 bases. Germline values: CDR1 MNHNS, CDR2 SASEGT. The CDR3 contains 15 residues. Trimming at V came to 6 bases and at J to 8 bases, leaving 15 bases not matched to a gene. CDR3 region: CASSEIQGPRGGYTF. DNA for the CDR3: TGTGCCAGCAGCGAAATACAGGGGCCTAGGGGAGGCTACACCTTC.

The J gene is TRBJ1-1, the V gene TRBV11-2, with a weak D call TRBD1 (5 bases). This CDR3 is 14 amino acids long. The germline V gene encodes CDR1 SGHAT and CDR2 FQNNGV. V lost 5 bases and J lost 0, with 10 bases in between. CDR3 DNA sequence: TGTGCCAGCAGCCAGGGAGGTCTGAACACTGAAGCTTTCTTT. Protein product: CASSQGGLNTEAFF.

The chain is built from TRBV30 and TRBJ1-1; 9 nucleotides agree with TRBD1. Germline trimming cut 5 bases from V and 3 bases from J; bases unmatched to any gene: 4. Germline CDR1 is GTSNPN and CDR2 is SVGIG (reference sequence). This CDR3 is 13 amino acids long. The CDR3 region is CAWHRTGDTEAFF. CDR3 nucleotide sequence: TGTGCCTGGCACAGGACAGGGGACACTGAAGCTTTCTTT. Full variable domain (missing parts from reference TRBV30 and TRBJ1-1): SQTIHQWPATLVQPVGSPLSLECTVEGTSNPNLYWYRQAAGRGLQLLFYSVGIGQISSEVPQNLSASRPQDRQFILSSKKLLLSDSGFYLCAWHRTGDTEAFFGQGTRLTVV.